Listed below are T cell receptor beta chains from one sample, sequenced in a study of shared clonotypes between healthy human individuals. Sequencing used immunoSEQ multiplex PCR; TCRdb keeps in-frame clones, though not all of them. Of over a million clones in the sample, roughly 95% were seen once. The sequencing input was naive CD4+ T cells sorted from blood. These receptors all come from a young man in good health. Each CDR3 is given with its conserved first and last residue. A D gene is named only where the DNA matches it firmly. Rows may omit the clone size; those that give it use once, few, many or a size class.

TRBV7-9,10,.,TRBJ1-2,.,TGTGCCAGCAGCGGGGAAGGCTACACCTTC,CASSGEGYTF
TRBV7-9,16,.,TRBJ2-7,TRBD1,TGTGCCAGCAGCCCTTGGACAGGGGGCCCCAGTAGTACGCAGTACTTC,CASSPWTGGPSSTQYF
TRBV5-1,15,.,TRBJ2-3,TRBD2,TGCGCCAGCAGCTCGATTAGCGGGAGCCCAGATACGCAGTATTTT,CASSSISGSPDTQYF
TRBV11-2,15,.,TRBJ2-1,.,TGTGCCAGCAGCTTAGGGGGAGGTGGCTACAATGAGCAGTTCTTC,CASSLGGGGYNEQFF
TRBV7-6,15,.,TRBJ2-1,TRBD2,TGTGCCAGCAGCCTATCGACTAGCGGGGGAGGTGAGCAGTTCTTC,CASSLSTSGGGEQFF
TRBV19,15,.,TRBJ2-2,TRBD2,TGTGCCAGTACCTTAGCGGGAGGGCCCCCCGGGGAGCTGTTTTTT,CASTLAGGPPGELFF
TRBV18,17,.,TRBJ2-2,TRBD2,TGTGCCAGCTCACCACCGGTTCTAGCGGGAGGTACCGGGGAGCTGTTTTTT,CASSPPVLAGGTGELFF
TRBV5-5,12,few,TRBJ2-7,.,TGTGCCAGCAGCTCCTCCTCCTACGAGCAGTACTTC,CASSSSSYEQYF
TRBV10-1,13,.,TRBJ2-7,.,TGCGCCAGCAGCTCTTCGGGGCTTTACGAGCAGTACTTC,CASSSSGLYEQYF
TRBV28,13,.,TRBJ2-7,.,TGTGCCAGCAGTCTCCAGGGGATCTACGAGCAGTACTTC,CASSLQGIYEQYF
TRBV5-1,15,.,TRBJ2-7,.,TGCGCCAGCAGCTTGGAGGCTAGTCCCCCCTACGAGCAGTACTTC,CASSLEASPPYEQYF
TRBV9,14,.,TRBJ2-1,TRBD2,TGTGCCAGCAGCCTCCGACTAGCTCTAGATGAGCAGTTCTTC,CASSLRLALDEQFF
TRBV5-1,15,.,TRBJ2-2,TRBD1,TGCGCCAGCAGCCAGGGACAGATCTACACCGGGGAGCTGTTTTTT,CASSQGQIYTGELFF
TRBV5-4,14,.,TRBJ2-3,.,TGTGCCAGCAGCTTGGGCATACGCACAGATACGCAGTATTTT,CASSLGIRTDTQYF
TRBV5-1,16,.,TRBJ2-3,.,TGCGCCAGCAGCTCCGGACTGCCCCGCGGCACAGATACGCAGTATTTT,CASSSGLPRGTDTQYF
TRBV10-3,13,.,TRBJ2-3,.,TGTGCCATCAGTTATCCGGGCACAGATACGCAGTATTTT,CAISYPGTDTQYF
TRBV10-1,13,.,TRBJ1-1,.,TGCGCCAGCAGTGCAAAGATGAACACTGAAGCTTTCTTT,CASSAKMNTEAFF
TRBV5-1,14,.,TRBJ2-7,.,TGCGCCAGCAAGGAGCGGGCCGGAGCCTACGAGCAGTACTTC,CASKERAGAYEQYF
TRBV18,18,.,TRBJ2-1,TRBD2,TGTGCCAGCTCAGTCGGACTAGCGGGAGGGAGCTCCTACAATGAGCAGTTCTTC,CASSVGLAGGSSYNEQFF
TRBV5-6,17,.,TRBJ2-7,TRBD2,TGTGCCAGCAGCGGGCGACCGGGACTAGCGAACTCCTACGAGCAGTACTTC,CASSGRPGLANSYEQYF
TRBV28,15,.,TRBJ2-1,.,TGTGCCAGCAGTGAAGGGGGGAGCTCCTACAATGAGCAGTTCTTC,CASSEGGSSYNEQFF
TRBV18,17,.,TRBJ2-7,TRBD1,TGTGCCAGCTCACCAATCTTTGGACAGGGGGTTTCCTACGAGCAGTACTTC,CASSPIFGQGVSYEQYF
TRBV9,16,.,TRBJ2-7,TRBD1,TGTGCCAGCAGCCGTTGGTCGGGACAGACTATCTACGAGCAGTACTTC,CASSRWSGQTIYEQYF
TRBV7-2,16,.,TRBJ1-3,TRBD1,TGTGCCAGCAGCCATTCACAGGGGAATTATGGAAACACCATATATTTT,CASSHSQGNYGNTIYF
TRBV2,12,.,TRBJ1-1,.,TGTGCCAGCAGTATGACAGGCTCTGAAGCTTTCTTT,CASSMTGSEAFF
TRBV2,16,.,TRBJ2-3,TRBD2,TGTGCCAGCACGGTGGGGCTAGCGGCTAGCACAGATACGCAGTATTTT,CASTVGLAASTDTQYF
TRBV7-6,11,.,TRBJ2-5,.,TGTGCCACGCAGATGGAAGAGACCCAGTACTTC,CATQMEETQYF
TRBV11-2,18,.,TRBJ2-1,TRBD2,TGTGCCAGCAGCTCGTGGACTAGCGGGAGGGCCTCCTACAATGAGCAGTTCTTC,CASSSWTSGRASYNEQFF
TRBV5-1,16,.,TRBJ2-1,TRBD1,TGCGCCAGCAGCGTCCGACAGGGGGGGTTCTACAATGAGCAGTTCTTC,CASSVRQGGFYNEQFF
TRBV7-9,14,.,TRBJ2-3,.,TGTGCCAGCAGCTTAGGTGGGGGCGCAGATACGCAGTATTTT,CASSLGGGADTQYF
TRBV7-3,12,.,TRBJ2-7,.,TGTGCCAGCAGCCCAAGACCGGGCGAGCAGTACTTC,CASSPRPGEQYF
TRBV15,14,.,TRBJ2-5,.,TGTGCCACCAGCCCAGACCCGGTTCTAGAGACCCAGTACTTC,CATSPDPVLETQYF
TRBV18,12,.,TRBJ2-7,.,TGTGCCAGCTCACCAGTGAATTACGAGCAGTACTTC,CASSPVNYEQYF
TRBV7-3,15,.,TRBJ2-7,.,TGTGCCAGCAGCCTCGTTTGGGGCCAAGGTTACGAGCAGTACTTC,CASSLVWGQGYEQYF
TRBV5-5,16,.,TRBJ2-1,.,TGTGCCAGCAGCCCTCTGTATAGCGGCTCCTACAATGAGCAGTTCTTC,CASSPLYSGSYNEQFF
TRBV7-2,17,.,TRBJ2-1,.,TGTGCCAGCAGCTTAGCGCTACTCAGGGACCCGTTGAATGAGCAGTTCTTC,CASSLALLRDPLNEQFF
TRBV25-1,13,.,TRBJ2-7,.,TGTGCCAGCAGTGAATTTGGGTCCTACGAGCAGTACTTC,CASSEFGSYEQYF
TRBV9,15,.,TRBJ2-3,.,TGTGCCAGCAGCGTATTAGGTCAGATCACAGATACGCAGTATTTT,CASSVLGQITDTQYF
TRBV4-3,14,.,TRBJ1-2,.,TGCGCCAGCAGCCAAGTACAGGGTAGGGATGGCTACACCTTC,CASSQVQGRDGYTF
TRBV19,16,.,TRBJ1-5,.,TGTGCCAGTAGTATTTATCCGAGTGAGGGCAATCAGCCCCAGCATTTT,CASSIYPSEGNQPQHF
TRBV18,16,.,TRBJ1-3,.,TGTGCCAGCTCACCCACAGACGGACACTCTGGAAACACCATATATTTT,CASSPTDGHSGNTIYF
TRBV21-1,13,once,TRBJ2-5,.,TGTGCCAGCAGCTCATCTCGGGGAGAGACCCAGTACTTC,CASSSSRGETQYF
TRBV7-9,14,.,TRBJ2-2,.,TGTGCCAGCAGCTTAGGGTCCTACACCGGGGAGCTGTTTTTT,CASSLGSYTGELFF
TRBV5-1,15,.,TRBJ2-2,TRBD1,TGCGCCAGCAGCCCCGGGACAGGGTTCACCGGGGAGCTGTTTTTT,CASSPGTGFTGELFF
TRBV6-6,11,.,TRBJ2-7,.,TGTGCCAGCAGCCCCTCACGCGAGCAGTACTTC,CASSPSREQYF
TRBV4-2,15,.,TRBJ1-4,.,TGTGCCAGCAGCCAAAATCTGTTACGAAATGAAAAACTGTTTTTT,CASSQNLLRNEKLFF
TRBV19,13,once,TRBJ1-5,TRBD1,TGTGCCAGTAGGGACAGGCACAATCAGCCCCAGCATTTT,CASRDRHNQPQHF
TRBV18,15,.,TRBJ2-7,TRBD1,TGTGCCAGCTCACCGGGTCACAGGGGCATCTACGAGCAGTACTTC,CASSPGHRGIYEQYF
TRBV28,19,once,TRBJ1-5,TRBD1,TGTGCCAGCAGTTTGGAGCGGGGGCAGGGGGCACCTAGCAATCAGCCCCAGCATTTT,CASSLERGQGAPSNQPQHF
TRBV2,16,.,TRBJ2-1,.,TGTGCCAGCAGTGAAACCCGGGCAGGGGCTTACAATGAGCAGTTCTTC,CASSETRAGAYNEQFF
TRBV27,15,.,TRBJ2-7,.,TGTGCCAGCAGTTCCCCCTTCAGATCTGCCTACGAGCAGTACTTC,CASSSPFRSAYEQYF
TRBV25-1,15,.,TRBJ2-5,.,TGTGCCAGCAGCTACCACCGGGACACACAAGAGACCCAGTACTTC,CASSYHRDTQETQYF
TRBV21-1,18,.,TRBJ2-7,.,TGTGCCAGCAGCCCATCCAAAACCGACAGGAAAACGTCCTACGAGCAGTACTTC,CASSPSKTDRKTSYEQYF
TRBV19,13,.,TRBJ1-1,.,TGTGCCAGTAGTATGATAGGGTACACTGAAGCTTTCTTT,CASSMIGYTEAFF
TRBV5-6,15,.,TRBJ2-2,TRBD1,TGTGCCAGCATACAGGGGACAGGGGACACCGGGGAGCTGTTTTTT,CASIQGTGDTGELFF